This T cell receptor (beta chain) was documented in a study of shared clonotypes between healthy human individuals. Whole-study findings and limits: All-four-donor shared clonotypes had higher generation probabilities than non-shared clonotypes did. Among the subsets, naive ones generally showed larger estimated richness than memory ones.

Data came from immunoSEQ multiplex PCR; TCRdb stores just in-frame clones and leaves some out. The data show a few hundred thousand clones, roughly 91% seen once. About this clone itself: Its specificity is unknown.

Germline-derived CDR1 and CDR2 are PRHDT and FYEKMQ (reference sequence). The CDR3 is made up of 16 amino acids. V lost 4 bases and J lost 5, with 17 bases in between. The sequencing sample was made of memory CD8+ T cells sorted from blood. Subset denoted: CD45RO+ cells pooled with CCR7-negative TemRA cells. The receptor was derived from a man between 18 and 29 years old in good health. The V call is TRBV13, the J call TRBJ1-4; perhaps TRBD1 as D (6 bases). This CDR3 is CASSSSLGGDNEKLFF. CDR3 nucleotides: TGTGCCAGCAGCTCCTCCCTAGGGGGGGACAATGAAAAACTGTTTTTT.